This T cell receptor beta chain is from a study of blood T cell repertoires in COVID-19. Overall study: The samples span acute and convalescent COVID-19 from the United States, Italy and Spain.

Enrollment of patients from Seattle took place during active infection, with longitudinal follow-up. V lost 1 base and J lost 5, with 8 bases in between. Germline V CDR1 and CDR2: LNHNV, YYDKDF (reference sequence). The CDR3 is 14 amino acids. Clones were sequenced by immunoSEQ multiplex PCR, and TCRdb holds only the in-frame ones, with some missing. The sample shows about 180,000 clones, around four fifths of them seen only once. This chain connects TRBV15 to TRBJ1-4; D gene uncertain. The source material was peripheral blood. The sequence came from a woman aged 70-85 years with COVID-19, enrolled during active disease. The CDR3 DNA sequence: TGTGCCACCAGCAGAGTGAGTTTAAATGAAAAACTGTTTTTT. As protein: CATSRVSLNEKLFF.